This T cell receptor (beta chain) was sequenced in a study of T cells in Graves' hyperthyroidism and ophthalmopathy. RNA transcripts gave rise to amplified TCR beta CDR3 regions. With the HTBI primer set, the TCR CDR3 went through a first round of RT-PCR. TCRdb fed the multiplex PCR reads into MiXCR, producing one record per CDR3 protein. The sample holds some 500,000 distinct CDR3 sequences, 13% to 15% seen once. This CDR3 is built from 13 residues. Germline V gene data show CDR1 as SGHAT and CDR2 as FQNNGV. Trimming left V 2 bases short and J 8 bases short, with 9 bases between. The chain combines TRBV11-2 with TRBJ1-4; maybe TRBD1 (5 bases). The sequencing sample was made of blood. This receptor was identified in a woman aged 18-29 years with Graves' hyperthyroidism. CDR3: CASSLNRQEKLFF. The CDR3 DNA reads TGTGCCAGCAGCTTAAACAGGCAGGAAAAACTGTTTTTT.